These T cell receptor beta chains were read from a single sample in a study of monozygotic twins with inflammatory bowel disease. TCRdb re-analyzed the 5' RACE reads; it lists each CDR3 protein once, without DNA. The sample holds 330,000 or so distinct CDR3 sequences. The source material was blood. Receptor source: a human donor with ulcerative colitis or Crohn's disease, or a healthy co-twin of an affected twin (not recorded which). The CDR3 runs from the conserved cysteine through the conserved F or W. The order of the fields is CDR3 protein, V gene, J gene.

CDR3: CSVHRTGSGYTF
V: TRBV29-1
J: TRBJ1-2

CDR3: CSAPLRDEQYF
V: TRBV20-1
J: TRBJ2-7

CDR3: CASSSPTSWGDAFF
V: TRBV6-5
J: TRBJ1-1

CDR3: CAISAGQGPYEQYF
V: TRBV10-3
J: TRBJ2-7

CDR3: CASADSGSSYEQYF
V: TRBV7-2
J: TRBJ2-7

CDR3: CAISEAGRTGELFF
V: TRBV10-3
J: TRBJ2-2

CDR3: CASSQVGSAPDTQYF
V: TRBV4-1
J: TRBJ2-3

CDR3: CASSLEGQGVSSSPLHF
V: TRBV7-2
J: TRBJ1-6

CDR3: CASRAGGSLNTEAFF
V: TRBV12-3/TRBV12-4
J: TRBJ1-1

CDR3: CASSTGTGGNYGYTF
V: TRBV5-1
J: TRBJ1-2

CDR3: CASRNGNRPQYF
V: TRBV5-8
J: TRBJ2-3

CDR3: CASSLSSQGVYEQYF
V: TRBV28
J: TRBJ2-7

CDR3: CASSLEVGGTTDTQYF
V: TRBV5-1
J: TRBJ2-3

CDR3: CSARPGQRTDTQYF
V: TRBV20-1
J: TRBJ2-3

CDR3: CSAIQTTNEKLFF
V: TRBV20-1
J: TRBJ1-4

CDR3: CASSPLGRANTGELFF
V: TRBV5-1
J: TRBJ2-2

CDR3: CASRGGPTTRVNTEAFF
V: TRBV7-2
J: TRBJ1-1

CDR3: CASSEGRGNQPQHF
V: TRBV19
J: TRBJ1-5

CDR3: CASSLGQGTLGYTF
V: TRBV12-3/TRBV12-4
J: TRBJ1-2

CDR3: CASSFGQGSAFF
V: TRBV7-9
J: TRBJ1-1

CDR3: CASRLARVEQFF
V: TRBV12-2
J: TRBJ2-1

CDR3: CSASREARNEQFF
V: TRBV20-1
J: TRBJ2-1

CDR3: CASSQLAETQYF
V: TRBV3-1
J: TRBJ2-5

CDR3: CASSERGGAADTQYF
V: TRBV7-2
J: TRBJ2-3

CDR3: CASSLVPSPLHF
V: TRBV13
J: TRBJ1-6

CDR3: CASRLAGAYNEQFF
V: TRBV7-2
J: TRBJ2-1

CDR3: CAWSWGGGMGQPQHF
V: TRBV30
J: TRBJ1-5

CDR3: CSARLTGLNEKLFF
V: TRBV20-1
J: TRBJ1-4

CDR3: CASSVSGRASEQYF
V: TRBV7-2
J: TRBJ2-7

CDR3: CASSLGLQGIYGYTF
V: TRBV5-1
J: TRBJ1-2

CDR3: CASSLMIWLSPQQPAYEQYF
V: TRBV5-1
J: TRBJ2-7

CDR3: CAWDTGGNQPQHF
V: TRBV30
J: TRBJ1-5

CDR3: CASSLNFGETEAFF
V: TRBV7-6
J: TRBJ1-1